Detailed here is one T cell receptor beta chain. Its specific antigen is unknown. No base quality information exists; no much larger clone differs at one position. The immunoSEQ Assay, a bias-controlled multiplex PCR, was used to amplify TCRbeta CDR3 regions from genomic DNA. As for how the authors treated the data: The number of nucleated cells in each sample was estimated by amplification of reference gene primers within the assay. To quantify the absolute abundance of each unique TCRbeta CDR3 rearrangement, sequence reads were collapsed and filtered. For each sample, productive Simpson clonality was calculated as the square root of Simpson's diversity index over productive rearrangements. This is the immuneACCESS table as TCRdb keeps it, with only in-frame sequences that have V and J called. A part of the clones is gone; compared with another copy, unresolved V genes explain less than half, and the rest is unexplained. V, J and clone size reflect that table, while D and trimming were determined from the DNA. The sample contains some 150,000 clones, roughly 86% of them found a single time. The top ten constitute around 3.3% of the sample.

CDR1 and CDR2, looked up from the germline V gene (reference sequence), are SEHNR and FQNEAQ. Trimming leaves V shorter by 5 bases and J shorter by 3 bases, with the junction holding 5 bases beyond the gene matches. Taken from cysteine to phenylalanine, the CDR3 has 14 residues. Only the CDR3 DNA stays, 42 bases, in frame from base 1. This entry comes from a study of blood T cell repertoires in COVID-19 (dated by TCRdb to about 2020). Regarding the research as a whole: Samples from collaborators originated in the United States, Italy and Spain and spanned both the acute and convalescent phases of COVID-19. The prospective study material was composed of cDNA or gDNA derived from T cells, B-cell-depleted T cells, or PBMCs. Subjects who had been exposed to COVID-19, were actively infected with it, or had recovered from it provided the deeply sampled blood TCRbeta repertoires that made up the dataset. The repertoires were released in a freely available public database meant as a resource for research on the immune response to SARS-CoV-2. The samples were drawn from the first 160 participants of the ongoing ImmuneRACE study and from some 1,300 subjects provided by 6 global collaborators. The sample metadata nearly always contained a de-identified subject ID, COVID-19 status, age in years and sex. Where available, HLA class I and class II types were obtained from metadata supplied by the sample provider rather than from assay-based typing. The research as a whole found: The amount of clinical and demographic metadata varied by source and participant and was provided uncurated.

Whole blood was collected in K2EDTA tubes by collaborating institutions according to the institutions' own protocols. For TCRbeta analysis, collaborator samples were shipped as frozen whole blood, as isolated PBMCs, or as DNA extracted from either sample type. The chain links TRBV7-9 with TRBJ2-7, with TRBD1 matching 9 junction bases. The sequencing sample was made of peripheral blood. The TCR was taken from a man in his 70s with acute or convalescent COVID-19. The sequenced DNA is TGTGCCAGCAGCCCGCGGGACAGGGACTACGAGCAGTACTTC. It codes for CASSPRDRDYEQYF.